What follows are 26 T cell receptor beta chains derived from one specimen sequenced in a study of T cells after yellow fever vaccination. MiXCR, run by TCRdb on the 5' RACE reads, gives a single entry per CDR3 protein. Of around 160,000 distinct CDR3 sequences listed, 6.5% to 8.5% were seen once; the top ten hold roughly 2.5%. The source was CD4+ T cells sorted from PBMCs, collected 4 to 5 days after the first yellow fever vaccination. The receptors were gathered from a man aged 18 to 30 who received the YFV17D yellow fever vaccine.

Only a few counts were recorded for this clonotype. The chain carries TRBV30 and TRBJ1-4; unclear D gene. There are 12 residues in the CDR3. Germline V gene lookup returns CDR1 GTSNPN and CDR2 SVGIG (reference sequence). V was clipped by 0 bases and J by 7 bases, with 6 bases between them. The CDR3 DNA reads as TGTGCCTGGAGTGTATTGCGTGAAAAACTGTTTTTT. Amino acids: CAWSVLREKLFF.

The CDR3 is CSAGLYNEQFF. Written as DNA, the CDR3 is TGCAGTGCTGGACTGTACAATGAGCAGTTCTTC. The V gene is TRBV20-1, the J gene TRBJ2-1; possible D gene TRBD2, 5 bases. The V gene's germline CDR1 is DFQATT and CDR2 SNEGSKA (reference sequence). The germline V and J ends were trimmed by 5 bases and 4 bases, with 6 bases remaining between them. The CDR3 contains 11 residues.

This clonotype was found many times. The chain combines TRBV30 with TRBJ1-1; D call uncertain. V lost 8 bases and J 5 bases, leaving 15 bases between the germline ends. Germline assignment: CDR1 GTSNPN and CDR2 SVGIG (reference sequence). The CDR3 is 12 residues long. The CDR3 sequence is CARRTDATEAFF. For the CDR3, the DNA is TGTGCCCGACGGACTGACGCTACTGAAGCTTTCTTT.

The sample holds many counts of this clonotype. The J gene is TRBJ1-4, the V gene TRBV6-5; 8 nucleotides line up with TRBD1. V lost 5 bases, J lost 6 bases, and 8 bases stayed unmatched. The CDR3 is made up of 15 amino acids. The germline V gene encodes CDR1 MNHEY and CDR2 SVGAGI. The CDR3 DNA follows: TGTGCCAGCAGTCCCTCAGGGGGCTTTGATGAAAAACTGTTTTTT. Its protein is CASSPSGGFDEKLFF.

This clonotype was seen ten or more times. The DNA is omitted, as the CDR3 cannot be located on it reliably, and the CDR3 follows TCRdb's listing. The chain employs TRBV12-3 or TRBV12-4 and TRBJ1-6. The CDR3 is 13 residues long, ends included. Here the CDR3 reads CASSFLENSPLHF.

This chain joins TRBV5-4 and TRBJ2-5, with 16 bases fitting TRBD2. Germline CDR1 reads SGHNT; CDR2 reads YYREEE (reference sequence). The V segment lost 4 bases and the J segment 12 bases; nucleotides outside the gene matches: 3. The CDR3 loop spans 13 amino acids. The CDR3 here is CASSEGLAGGKYF. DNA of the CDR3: TGTGCCAGCAGCGAGGGACTAGCGGGGGGGAAGTACTTC.

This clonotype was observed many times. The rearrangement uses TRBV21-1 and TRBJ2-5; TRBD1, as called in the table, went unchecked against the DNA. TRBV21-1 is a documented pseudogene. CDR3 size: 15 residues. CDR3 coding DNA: TGTGCCAGCAGCAAAGGGCGGAGGGGGAGAGAGACCCAGTACTTC. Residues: CASSKGRRGRETQYF.

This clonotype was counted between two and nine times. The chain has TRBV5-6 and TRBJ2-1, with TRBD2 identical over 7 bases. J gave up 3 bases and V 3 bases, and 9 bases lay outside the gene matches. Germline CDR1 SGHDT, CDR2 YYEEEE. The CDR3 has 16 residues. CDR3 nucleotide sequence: TGTGCCAGCAGCTCAAATACACGGGGGGACTACAATGAGCAGTTCTTC. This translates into CASSSNTRGDYNEQFF.

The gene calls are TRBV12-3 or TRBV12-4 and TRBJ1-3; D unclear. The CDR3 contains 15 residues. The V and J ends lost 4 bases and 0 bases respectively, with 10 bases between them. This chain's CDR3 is CASSSGRPSGNTIYF. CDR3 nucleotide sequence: TGTGCCAGCAGTTCGGGCCGCCCCTCTGGAAACACCATATATTTT.

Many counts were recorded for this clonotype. The CDR3 sequence: CASSVPGGGAEAFF. The CDR3 bases are TGTGCCAGCAGCGTCCCAGGGGGCGGGGCTGAAGCTTTCTTT. V is TRBV7-6 and J is TRBJ1-1; 8 nucleotides agree with TRBD1. Looked up from germline, CDR1 is SGHVS and CDR2 is FNYEAQ. The CDR3 has 14 residues. The junction had 8 bases not matched to a gene; V was cut back by 5 bases and J by 6 bases.

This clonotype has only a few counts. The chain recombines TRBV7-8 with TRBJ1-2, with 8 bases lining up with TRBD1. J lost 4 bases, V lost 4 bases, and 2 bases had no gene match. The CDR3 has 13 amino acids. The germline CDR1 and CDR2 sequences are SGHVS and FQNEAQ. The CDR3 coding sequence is TGTGCCAGCAGCTCGGGACAGGTCTATGGCTACACCTTC. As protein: CASSSGQVYGYTF. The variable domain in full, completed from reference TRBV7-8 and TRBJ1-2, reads GAGVSQSPRYKVAKRGQDVALRCDPISGHVSLFWYQQALGQGPEFLTYFQNEAQLDKSGLPSDRFFAERPEGSVSTLKIQRTQQEDSAVYLCASSSGQVYGYTFGSGTRLTVV.

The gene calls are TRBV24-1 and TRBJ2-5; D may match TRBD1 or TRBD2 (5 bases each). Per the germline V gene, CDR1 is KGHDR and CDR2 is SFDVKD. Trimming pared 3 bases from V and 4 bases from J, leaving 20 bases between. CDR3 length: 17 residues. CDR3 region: CATSDPHERSGRETQYF. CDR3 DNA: TGTGCCACCAGTGATCCCCATGAAAGATCGGGGCGAGAGACCCAGTACTTC.

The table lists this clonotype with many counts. CDR3 coding DNA: TGCGCCAGCAGCTTGGGATCTGCAGCAGATACGCAGTATTTT. This gives the protein CASSLGSAADTQYF. This chain links TRBV5-1 with TRBJ2-3, with D hard to call. There are 14 residues in the CDR3. V lost 0 bases to trimming and J lost 4 bases, with 9 bases between them. The germline gives CDR1 SGHRS, CDR2 YFSETQ.

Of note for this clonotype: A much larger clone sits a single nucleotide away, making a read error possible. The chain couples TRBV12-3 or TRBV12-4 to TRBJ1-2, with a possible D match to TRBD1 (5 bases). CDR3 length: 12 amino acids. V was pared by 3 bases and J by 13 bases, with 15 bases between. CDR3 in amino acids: CASSFGGIRFTF. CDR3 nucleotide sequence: TGTGCCAGCAGTTTCGGGGGGATCCGCTTCACCTTC.

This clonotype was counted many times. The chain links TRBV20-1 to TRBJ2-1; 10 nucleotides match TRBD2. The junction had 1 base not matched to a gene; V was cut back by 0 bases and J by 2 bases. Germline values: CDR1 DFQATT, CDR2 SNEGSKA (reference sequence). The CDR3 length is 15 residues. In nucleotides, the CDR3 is TGCAGTGCTAGAGAGCTAGCGGGGGCCTACAATGAGCAGTTCTTC. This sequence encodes CSARELAGAYNEQFF.

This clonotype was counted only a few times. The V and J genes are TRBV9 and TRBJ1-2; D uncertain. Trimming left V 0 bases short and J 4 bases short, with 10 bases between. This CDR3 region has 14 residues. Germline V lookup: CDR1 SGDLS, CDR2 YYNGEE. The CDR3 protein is CASSVESIGYGYTF. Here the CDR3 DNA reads TGTGCCAGCAGCGTAGAGTCCATCGGCTATGGCTACACCTTC.

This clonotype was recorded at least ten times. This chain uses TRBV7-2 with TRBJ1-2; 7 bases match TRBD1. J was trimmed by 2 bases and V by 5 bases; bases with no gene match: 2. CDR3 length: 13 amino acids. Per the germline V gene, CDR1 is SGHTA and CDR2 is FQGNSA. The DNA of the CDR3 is TGTGCCAGCAGCAGGGACAGCAACTATGGCTACACCTTC. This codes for CASSRDSNYGYTF. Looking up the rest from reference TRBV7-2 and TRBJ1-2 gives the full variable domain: GAGVSQSPSNKVTEKGKDVELRCDPISGHTALYWYRQSLGQGLEFLIYFQGNSAPDKSGLPSDRFSAERTGGSVSTLTIQRTQQEDSAVYLCASSRDSNYGYTFGSGTRLTVV.

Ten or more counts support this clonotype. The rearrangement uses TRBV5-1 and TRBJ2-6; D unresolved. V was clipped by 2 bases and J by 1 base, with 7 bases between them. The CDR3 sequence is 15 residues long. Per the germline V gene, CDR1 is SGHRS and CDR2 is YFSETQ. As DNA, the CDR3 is TGCGCCAGCAGCTTAGGGCAATCTGGGGCCAACGTCCTGACTTTC. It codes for CASSLGQSGANVLTF.

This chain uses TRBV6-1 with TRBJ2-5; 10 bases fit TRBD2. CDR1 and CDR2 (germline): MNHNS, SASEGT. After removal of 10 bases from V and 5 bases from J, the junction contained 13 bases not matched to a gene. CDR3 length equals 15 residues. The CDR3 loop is CATDSIPGLAETQYF. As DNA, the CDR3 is TGTGCCACCGATTCGATCCCGGGACTAGCGGAGACCCAGTACTTC.

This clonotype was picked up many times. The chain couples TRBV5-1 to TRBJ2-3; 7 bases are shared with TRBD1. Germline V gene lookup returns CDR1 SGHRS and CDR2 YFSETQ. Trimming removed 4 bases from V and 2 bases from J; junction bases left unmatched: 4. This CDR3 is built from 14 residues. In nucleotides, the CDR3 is TGCGCCAGCAGCCCGGACAGGACCACAGATACGCAGTATTTT. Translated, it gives CASSPDRTTDTQYF.

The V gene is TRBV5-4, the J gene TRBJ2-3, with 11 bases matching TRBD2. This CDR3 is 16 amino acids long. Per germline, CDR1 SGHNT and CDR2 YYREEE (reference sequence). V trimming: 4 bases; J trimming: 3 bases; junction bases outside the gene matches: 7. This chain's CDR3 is CASSRKLAGGTDTQYF. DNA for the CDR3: TGTGCCAGCAGCCGAAAATTAGCGGGGGGGACAGATACGCAGTATTTT.

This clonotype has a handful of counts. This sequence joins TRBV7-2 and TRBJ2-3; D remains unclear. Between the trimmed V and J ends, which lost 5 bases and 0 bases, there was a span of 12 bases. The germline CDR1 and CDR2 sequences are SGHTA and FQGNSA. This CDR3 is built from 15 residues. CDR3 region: CASSPTPGSTDTQYF. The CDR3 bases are TGTGCCAGCAGCCCCACCCCAGGAAGCACAGATACGCAGTATTTT.

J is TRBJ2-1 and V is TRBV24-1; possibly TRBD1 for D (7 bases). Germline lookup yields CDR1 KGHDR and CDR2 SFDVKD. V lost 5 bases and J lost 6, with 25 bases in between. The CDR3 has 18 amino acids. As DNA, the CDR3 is TGTGCCACCAGTGGCTCGGAGGAGGGGGCGAACATTGGCAATGAGCAGTTCTTC. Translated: CATSGSEEGANIGNEQFF.

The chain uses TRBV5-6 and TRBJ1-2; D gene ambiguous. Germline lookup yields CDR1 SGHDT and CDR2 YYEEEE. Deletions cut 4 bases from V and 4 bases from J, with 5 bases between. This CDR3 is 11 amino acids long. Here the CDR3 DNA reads TGTGCCAGCAGCATCGGCTATGGCTACACCTTC. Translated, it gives CASSIGYGYTF.

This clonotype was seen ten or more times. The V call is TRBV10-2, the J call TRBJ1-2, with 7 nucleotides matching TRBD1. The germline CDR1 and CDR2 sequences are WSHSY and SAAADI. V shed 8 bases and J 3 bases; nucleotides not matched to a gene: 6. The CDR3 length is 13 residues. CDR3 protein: CASGRQGHYGYTF. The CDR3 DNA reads TGCGCCAGCGGACGACAGGGACACTATGGCTACACCTTC.

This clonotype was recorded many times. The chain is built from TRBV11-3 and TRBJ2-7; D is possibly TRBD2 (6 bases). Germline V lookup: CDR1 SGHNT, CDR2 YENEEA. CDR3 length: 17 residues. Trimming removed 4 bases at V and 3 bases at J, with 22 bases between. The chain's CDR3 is CASSSKPISGLIYEQYF. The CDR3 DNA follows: TGTGCCAGCAGCTCTAAACCCATCTCGGGACTCATCTACGAGCAGTACTTC.